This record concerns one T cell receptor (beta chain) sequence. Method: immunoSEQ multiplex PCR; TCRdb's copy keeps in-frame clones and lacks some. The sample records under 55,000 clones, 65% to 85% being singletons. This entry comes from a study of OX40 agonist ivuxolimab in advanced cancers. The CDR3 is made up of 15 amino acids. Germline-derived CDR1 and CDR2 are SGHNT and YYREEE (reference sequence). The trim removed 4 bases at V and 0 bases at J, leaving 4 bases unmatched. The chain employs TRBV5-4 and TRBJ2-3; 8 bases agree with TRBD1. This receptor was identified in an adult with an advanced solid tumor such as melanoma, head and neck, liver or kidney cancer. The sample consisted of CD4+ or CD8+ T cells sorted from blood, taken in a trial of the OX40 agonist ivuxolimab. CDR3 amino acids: CASSHRGISTDTQYF. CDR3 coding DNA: TGTGCCAGCAGCCACAGGGGGATTAGCACAGATACGCAGTATTTT.